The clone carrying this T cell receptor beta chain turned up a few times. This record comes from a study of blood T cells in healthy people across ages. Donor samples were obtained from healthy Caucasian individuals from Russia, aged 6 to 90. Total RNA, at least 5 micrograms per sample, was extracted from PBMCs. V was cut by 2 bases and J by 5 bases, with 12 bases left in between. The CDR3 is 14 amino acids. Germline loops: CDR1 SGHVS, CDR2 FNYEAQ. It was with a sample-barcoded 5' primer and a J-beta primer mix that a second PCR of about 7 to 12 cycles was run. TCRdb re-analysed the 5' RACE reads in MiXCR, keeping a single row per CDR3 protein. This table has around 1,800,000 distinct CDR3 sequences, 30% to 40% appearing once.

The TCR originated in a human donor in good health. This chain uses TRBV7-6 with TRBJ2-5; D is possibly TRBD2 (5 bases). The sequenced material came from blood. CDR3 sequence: CASSLTRVKETQYF. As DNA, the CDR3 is TGTGCCAGCAGCTTAACTAGGGTGAAGGAGACCCAGTACTTC.